This T cell receptor (beta chain) was obtained from a study of T-cell reconstitution after alpha-beta-depleted transplantation in children. V was shortened by 6 bases and J by 1 base, with 15 bases between the two germline ends. Germline V gene lookup returns CDR1 LGHDT and CDR2 YNNKEL (reference sequence). The CDR3 contains 16 residues. This clonotype came up once. Unique molecular identifiers were used in preparing the TCRbeta library. TCRdb re-derived calls from the PCR reads in MiXCR, one entry per CDR3 protein. Among around 78,000 distinct CDR3 sequences listed, approximately 7.4% were seen once.

The sample consisted of PBMCs from the stem cell graft donor, taken from the stem cell graft. The source of this sequence is a human donor who donated a stem cell graft to a child with acute lymphoblastic leukemia. The J gene is TRBJ2-2, the V gene TRBV3-1; D may be TRBD2 (5 bases). The CDR3 loop is CASSRRTDKNTGELFF. CDR3 nucleotides: TGTGCCAGCAGTCGACGGACTGATAAGAACACCGGGGAGCTGTTTTTT.